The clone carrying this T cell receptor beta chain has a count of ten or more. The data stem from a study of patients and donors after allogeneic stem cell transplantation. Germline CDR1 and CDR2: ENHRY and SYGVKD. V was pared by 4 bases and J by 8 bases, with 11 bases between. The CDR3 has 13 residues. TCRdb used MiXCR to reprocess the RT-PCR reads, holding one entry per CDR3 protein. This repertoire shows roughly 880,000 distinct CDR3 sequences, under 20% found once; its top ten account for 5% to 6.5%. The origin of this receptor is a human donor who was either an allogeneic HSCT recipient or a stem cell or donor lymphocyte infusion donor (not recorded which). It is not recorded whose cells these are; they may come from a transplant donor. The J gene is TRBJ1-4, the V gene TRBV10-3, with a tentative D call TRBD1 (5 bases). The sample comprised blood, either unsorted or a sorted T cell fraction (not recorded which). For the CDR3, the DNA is TGTGCCATCAGTGCGCCAGGGAGCGAAAAACTGTTTTTT. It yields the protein CAISAPGSEKLFF.